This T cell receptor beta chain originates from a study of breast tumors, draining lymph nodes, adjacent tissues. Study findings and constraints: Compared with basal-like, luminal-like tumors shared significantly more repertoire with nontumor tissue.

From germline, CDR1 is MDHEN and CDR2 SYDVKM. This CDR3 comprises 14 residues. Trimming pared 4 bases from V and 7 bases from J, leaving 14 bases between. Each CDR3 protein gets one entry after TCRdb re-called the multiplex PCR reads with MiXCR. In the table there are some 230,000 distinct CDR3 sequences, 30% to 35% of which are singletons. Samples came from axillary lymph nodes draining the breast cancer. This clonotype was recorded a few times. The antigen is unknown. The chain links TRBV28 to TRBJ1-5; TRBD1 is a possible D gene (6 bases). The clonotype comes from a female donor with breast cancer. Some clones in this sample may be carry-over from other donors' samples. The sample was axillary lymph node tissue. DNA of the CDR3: TGTGCCAGCAGTTCTACAGGGATGATGCAGCCCCAGCATTTT. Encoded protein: CASSSTGMMQPQHF.